A selection of T cell receptor beta chains follows, all from one sample in a study of blood T cell repertoires in COVID-19. Assay: immunoSEQ multiplex PCR; the TCRdb copy retains only in-frame clones and omits some. The sample comprises 25,000 to 30,000 clones, about 92% of which are singletons, and more than 0.8% rests with the top ten. What was sequenced was peripheral blood. The receptors shown here come from a woman aged 70-85 years with COVID-19, enrolled during active disease. Both conserved end residues are part of each CDR3. The D gene is left open where the match is weak. Size tells how often a clone was seen (once, few, many) or the class of an expanded clone, and some rows leave it out.

J: TRBJ2-2
size: .
V: TRBV5-4
D: TRBD2
DNA: TGTGCCAGCAGCCCCTGGGTGCGGGAGTCCGGGGAGCTGTTTTTT
CDR3: CASSPWVRESGELFF

J: TRBJ2-7
size: .
V: TRBV30
D: .
DNA: TGTGCCTGGAGCGCGGGGCAGCCCTACGAGCAGTACTTC
CDR3: CAWSAGQPYEQYF

J: TRBJ1-1
size: .
V: TRBV18
D: .
DNA: TGTGCCAGCTCACCGAGACAGAACACTGAAGCTTTCTTT
CDR3: CASSPRQNTEAFF

J: TRBJ2-1
size: .
V: TRBV3-1/TRBV3-2
D: TRBD2
DNA: TGTGCCAGCAGCCAAGCTAGCGGGAGGGCTCAAGAGCAGTTCTTC
CDR3: CASSQASGRAQEQFF

J: TRBJ1-1
size: .
V: TRBV5-5
D: .
DNA: TGTGCCAGCAGCTTTTCAGGCGGGACTGAAGCTTTCTTT
CDR3: CASSFSGGTEAFF

J: TRBJ1-2
size: .
V: TRBV3-1/TRBV3-2
D: TRBD1
DNA: TGTGCCAGCAGCCCCACCGGGACAGGGGGCGCTGGCTACACCTTC
CDR3: CASSPTGTGGAGYTF

J: TRBJ2-5
size: .
V: TRBV28
D: .
DNA: TGTGCCAGCAGCCCCCTAGAGCAAGAGACCCAGTACTTC
CDR3: CASSPLEQETQYF

J: TRBJ2-3
size: few
V: TRBV11-2
D: .
DNA: TGTGCCAGCAGCTTAACGTGGCGGCGCGGAGCAGATACGCAGTATTTT
CDR3: CASSLTWRRGADTQYF

J: TRBJ2-1
size: .
V: TRBV11-3
D: .
DNA: TGTGCCAGCAGTACTAGCTTCAATGAGCAGTTCTTC
CDR3: CASSTSFNEQFF

J: TRBJ1-2
size: .
V: TRBV19
D: TRBD1
DNA: TGTGCCAGTAGTATGGGACAGAACTATGGCTACACCTTC
CDR3: CASSMGQNYGYTF

J: TRBJ1-5
size: .
V: TRBV2
D: .
DNA: TGTGCCAGCAGTACAGGGTTACAGCCCCAGCATTTT
CDR3: CASSTGLQPQHF

J: TRBJ2-3
size: .
V: TRBV6-2/TRBV6-3
D: TRBD1
DNA: TGTGCCAGCAGTCGGGGGGGACAGGGGTCAGATACGCAGTATTTT
CDR3: CASSRGGQGSDTQYF

J: TRBJ2-1
size: .
V: TRBV2
D: TRBD2
DNA: TGTGCCAGCATTGCGGGGGCCTACAATGAGCAGTTCTTC
CDR3: CASIAGAYNEQFF

J: TRBJ2-5
size: .
V: TRBV10-3
D: .
DNA: TGTGCCATCAGTGAGACAGTACAAATCCAAGAGACCCAGTACTTC
CDR3: CAISETVQIQETQYF

J: TRBJ1-2
size: .
V: TRBV28
D: .
DNA: TGTGCCAGCAGTCCCCCAGGCAGGGCCAGCTATGGCTACACCTTC
CDR3: CASSPPGRASYGYTF

J: TRBJ1-3
size: once
V: TRBV7-8
D: TRBD1
DNA: TGTGCCAGCAGCCTGAGAGGGACAGGCATATCCTCTGGAAACACCATATATTTT
CDR3: CASSLRGTGISSGNTIYF

J: TRBJ2-7
size: .
V: TRBV18
D: TRBD2
DNA: TGTGCCAGCTCACCAGGGACTAGCGGCTCCTACGAGCAGTACTTC
CDR3: CASSPGTSGSYEQYF

J: TRBJ2-3
size: .
V: TRBV19
D: .
DNA: TGTGCCAGTGGAGGGAATAGGAATACGCAGTATTTT
CDR3: CASGGNRNTQYF

J: TRBJ2-4
size: .
V: TRBV2
D: .
DNA: TGTGCCAGCAGTCGGACAGACTTAGCCAAAAACATTCAGTACTTC
CDR3: CASSRTDLAKNIQYF

J: TRBJ1-1
size: once
V: TRBV19
D: TRBD1
DNA: TGTGCCAGTAGTGAGCGGACAGGGGGCGGCACTGAAGCTTTCTTT
CDR3: CASSERTGGGTEAFF

J: TRBJ2-1
size: .
V: TRBV9
D: TRBD2
DNA: TGTGCCAGCAGCGTAGCTGGGACTAGCGGGATTTACAATGAGCAGTTCTTC
CDR3: CASSVAGTSGIYNEQFF

J: TRBJ1-5
size: .
V: TRBV6-2/TRBV6-3
D: TRBD1
DNA: TGTGCCAGCAGTACGGACAGGGTGGCGGGCAATCAGCCCCAGCATTTT
CDR3: CASSTDRVAGNQPQHF

J: TRBJ2-2
size: once
V: TRBV27
D: .
DNA: TGTGCCAGCACCACTACCGGGGGATTACCTAACACCGGGGAGCTGTTTTTT
CDR3: CASTTTGGLPNTGELFF

J: TRBJ1-1
size: .
V: TRBV28
D: TRBD1
DNA: TGTGCCAGCAGTCAGGGGGACCTCGGGAACACTGAAGCTTTCTTT
CDR3: CASSQGDLGNTEAFF

J: TRBJ1-2
size: .
V: TRBV6-5
D: .
DNA: TGTGCCAGCGATTTTTTGAGTCAGGGGTCGGGTGGCTACACCTTC
CDR3: CASDFLSQGSGGYTF

J: TRBJ1-4
size: .
V: TRBV4-1
D: .
DNA: TGCGCCAGCAGCCAAGATCTTTCCTCGAAACTGTTTTTT
CDR3: CASSQDLSSKLFF

J: TRBJ2-5
size: .
V: TRBV28
D: TRBD2
DNA: TGTGCCAGCAGCTACCCGGGGGGGAGGCCCGGGACCCTGGGGAAGACCCAGTACTTC
CDR3: CASSYPGGRPGTLGKTQYF

J: TRBJ2-3
size: .
V: TRBV18
D: .
DNA: TGTGCCAGCTGTCAACAGACGGTGACAGATACGCAGTATTTT
CDR3: CASCQQTVTDTQYF

J: TRBJ2-2
size: once
V: TRBV30
D: TRBD2
DNA: TGTGCCTCAGGACTAGCGAACACCGGGGAGCTGTTTTTT
CDR3: CASGLANTGELFF

J: TRBJ2-7
size: .
V: TRBV19
D: .
DNA: TGTGCCACAACACAAAGGGGGTTTTCCAACGAGCAGTACTTC
CDR3: CATTQRGFSNEQYF

J: TRBJ2-1
size: .
V: TRBV9
D: .
DNA: TGTGCCAGCAGCGTAGTCCCTGACTGGAGCTCCTACAATGAGCAGTTCTTC
CDR3: CASSVVPDWSSYNEQFF

J: TRBJ1-1
size: .
V: TRBV28
D: TRBD1
DNA: TGTGCCAGCAGTTCAAACAGGGGGAACACTGAAGCTTTCTTT
CDR3: CASSSNRGNTEAFF

J: TRBJ1-1
size: .
V: TRBV29-1
D: .
DNA: TGCAGCGTTGATAACTCCGAAGCTTTCTTT
CDR3: CSVDNSEAFF

J: TRBJ2-7
size: .
V: TRBV6-5
D: TRBD2
DNA: TGTGCCAGCAGTTACTCGATAGGTAGCGGGAACTACGAGCAGTACTTC
CDR3: CASSYSIGSGNYEQYF

J: TRBJ1-2
size: once
V: TRBV6-5
D: .
DNA: TGTGCCAGCAGCGGAGGGCAATTGAATGGCTACACCTTC
CDR3: CASSGGQLNGYTF

J: TRBJ2-7
size: .
V: TRBV19
D: TRBD2
DNA: TGTGCCAGTAGTAAGTTCTCGACTAGCGGGAGCTACGAGCAGTACTTC
CDR3: CASSKFSTSGSYEQYF

J: TRBJ1-5
size: .
V: TRBV24-1
D: .
DNA: TGTGCCACCAGTGGTAGGGAGGAATCAGTTAATCAGCCCCAGCATTTT
CDR3: CATSGREESVNQPQHF

J: TRBJ1-1
size: .
V: TRBV3-1/TRBV3-2
D: .
DNA: TGTGCCAGCAGCCAGGGACTTAGAAACACTGAAGCTTTCTTT
CDR3: CASSQGLRNTEAFF

J: TRBJ1-1
size: .
V: TRBV6-5
D: TRBD1
DNA: TGTGCCAGCAGTTACCGGGAGGGGACAGGGACTCGAGCTTTCTTT
CDR3: CASSYREGTGTRAFF

J: TRBJ1-4
size: .
V: TRBV5-1
D: .
DNA: TGCGCCAGCAGCATCGGGTGGGGGGAAGCAACTAATGAAAAACTGTTTTTT
CDR3: CASSIGWGEATNEKLFF

J: TRBJ2-1
size: .
V: TRBV7-9
D: TRBD1
DNA: TGTGCCAGCAGCAAGGGGGCGGGCAATGAGCAGTTCTTC
CDR3: CASSKGAGNEQFF

J: TRBJ1-6
size: .
V: TRBV10-3
D: .
DNA: TGTGCCATCAGTGAGTCAGCAGGGGACTCACCCCTCCACTTT
CDR3: CAISESAGDSPLHF

J: TRBJ2-7
size: .
V: TRBV14
D: TRBD2
DNA: TGTGCCAGCAGCCAAGACCGCGGGAGGTTCTACGAGCAGTACTTC
CDR3: CASSQDRGRFYEQYF

J: TRBJ1-1
size: .
V: TRBV19
D: .
DNA: TGTGCCAGTTGGGGGGGGGAGAACACTGAAGCTTTCTTT
CDR3: CASWGGENTEAFF

J: TRBJ2-2
size: once
V: TRBV5-8
D: .
DNA: TGTGCCAGCAGTCGTGGCTTTTCCGGGGAGCTGTTTTTT
CDR3: CASSRGFSGELFF

J: TRBJ2-3
size: once
V: TRBV4-3
D: .
DNA: TGCGCCAGCAGCCAAGGACTAGGGAACACAGATACGCAGTATTTT
CDR3: CASSQGLGNTDTQYF

J: TRBJ2-7
size: .
V: TRBV9
D: .
DNA: TGTGCCAGCAGCGGCACACCAAGCTCCTACGAGCAGTACTTC
CDR3: CASSGTPSSYEQYF

J: TRBJ1-3
size: .
V: TRBV6-6
D: .
DNA: TGTGCCAGCAGAGACACAGGTGCCGGAAACACCATATATTTT
CDR3: CASRDTGAGNTIYF

J: TRBJ2-3
size: .
V: TRBV5-4
D: .
DNA: TGTGCCAGCAGCTTGATGGGGGCGGCAGATACGCAGTATTTT
CDR3: CASSLMGAADTQYF

J: TRBJ1-1
size: .
V: TRBV13
D: .
DNA: TGTGCCAGCAGGTACGGGGAAAACCTGCCGGAGGGGACTGAAGCTTTCTTT
CDR3: CASRYGENLPEGTEAFF

J: TRBJ2-5
size: .
V: TRBV6-5
D: .
DNA: TGTGCCAGCAGCAACGGGGGTTTCGAGGAGACCCAGTACTTC
CDR3: CASSNGGFEETQYF

J: TRBJ2-2
size: .
V: TRBV3-1/TRBV3-2
D: .
DNA: TGTGCCAGCAGCCAAGTCATCGGGGAGCTGTTTTTT
CDR3: CASSQVIGELFF

J: TRBJ2-2
size: .
V: TRBV9
D: .
DNA: TGTGCCAGCAGCGTAGTTCCCCACCACTCGATCAGGACCGGGGAGCTGTTTTTT
CDR3: CASSVVPHHSIRTGELFF

J: TRBJ2-1
size: .
V: TRBV10-3
D: TRBD2
DNA: TGTGCCATCAGTGAGGTCGGGAGGGGTGGTGAGCAGTTCTTC
CDR3: CAISEVGRGGEQFF

J: TRBJ2-3
size: once
V: TRBV5-6
D: TRBD2
DNA: TGTGCCAGCAGTACGCTAGCGGGAGGCCGCACAGATACGCAGTATTTT
CDR3: CASSTLAGGRTDTQYF

J: TRBJ2-7
size: .
V: TRBV27
D: .
DNA: TGTGCCAGCAGTTTATCGCCAGCGCACACCTACGAGCAGTACTTC
CDR3: CASSLSPAHTYEQYF

J: TRBJ1-5
size: .
V: TRBV27
D: TRBD1
DNA: TGTGCCAGCAGTCAACAAGGGACAGGGGGTAGGGGCAATCAGCCCCAGCATTTT
CDR3: CASSQQGTGGRGNQPQHF

J: TRBJ2-7
size: .
V: TRBV9
D: .
DNA: TGTGCCAGCAGCGAAGGGGACACATACTACGAGCAGTACTTC
CDR3: CASSEGDTYYEQYF

J: TRBJ2-7
size: .
V: TRBV28
D: .
DNA: TGTGCCAGCAGTTTTAAACAGGGTCCCTACGAGCAGTACTTC
CDR3: CASSFKQGPYEQYF

J: TRBJ1-5
size: .
V: TRBV29-1
D: TRBD1
DNA: TGCAGCGTTGACACAGGGGTGGTGAATCAGCCCCAGCATTTT
CDR3: CSVDTGVVNQPQHF